This T cell receptor (beta chain) was observed in a study of cytomegalovirus exposure and HLA in healthy donors. Study-wide results and limits: Reports state that TCR beta sequences accurately predicted most subjects' HLA-A and HLA-B alleles. Among TCR beta chains, those listed as cytomegalovirus-associated numbered around 180.

Researchers ran the PCR with 60 Vbeta and 13 Jbeta primers. Sequencing used immunoSEQ multiplex PCR; TCRdb keeps in-frame clones, though not all of them. The table lists about 76,000 clones, about 78% of them singletons. V shed 0 bases and J shed 2 bases, with 4 bases lying between them. In germline, CDR1 is MGHDK, CDR2 SYGVNS. CDR3 length: 13 amino acids. Regarding this clone: The antigen remains undetermined.

Sequencing input: PBMCs. The chain has TRBV25-1 and TRBJ1-1; D is uncertain. This TCR was sampled from a woman in her thirties or forties in good health and CMV-seropositive. The CDR3 DNA sequence: TGTGCCAGCAGTGAATATATTAACACTGAAGCTTTCTTT. It yields the protein CASSEYINTEAFF.